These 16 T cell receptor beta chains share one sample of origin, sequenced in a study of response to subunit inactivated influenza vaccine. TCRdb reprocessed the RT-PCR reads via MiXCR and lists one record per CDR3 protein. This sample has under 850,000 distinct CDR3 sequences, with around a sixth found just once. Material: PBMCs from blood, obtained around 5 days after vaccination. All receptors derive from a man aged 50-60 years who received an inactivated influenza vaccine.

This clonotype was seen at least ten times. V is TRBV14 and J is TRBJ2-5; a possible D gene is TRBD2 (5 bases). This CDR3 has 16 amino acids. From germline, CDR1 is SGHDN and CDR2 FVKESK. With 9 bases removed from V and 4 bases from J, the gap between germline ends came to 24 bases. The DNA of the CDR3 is TGTGCCAGACAAACTAAAACCGGGGTGAGGGCAGAGACCCAGTACTTC. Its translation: CARQTKTGVRAETQYF.

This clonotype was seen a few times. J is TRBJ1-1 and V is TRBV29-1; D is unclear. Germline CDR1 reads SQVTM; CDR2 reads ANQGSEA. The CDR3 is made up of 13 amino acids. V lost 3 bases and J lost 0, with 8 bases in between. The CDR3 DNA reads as TGCAGCGTTGACAGGACCATGAACACTGAAGCTTTCTTT. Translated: CSVDRTMNTEAFF.

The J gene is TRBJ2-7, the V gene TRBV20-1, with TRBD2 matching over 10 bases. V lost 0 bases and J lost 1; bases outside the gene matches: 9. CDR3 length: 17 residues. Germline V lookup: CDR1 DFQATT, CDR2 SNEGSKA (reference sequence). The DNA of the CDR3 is TGCAGTGCTAGAGATCAGGAGGGACTAGCGACTTCCTACGAGCAGTACTTC. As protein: CSARDQEGLATSYEQYF.

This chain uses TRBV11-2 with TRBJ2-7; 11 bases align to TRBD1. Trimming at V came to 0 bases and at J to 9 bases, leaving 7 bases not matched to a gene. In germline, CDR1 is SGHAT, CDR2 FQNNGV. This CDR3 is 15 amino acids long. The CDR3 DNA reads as TGTGCCAGCAGCTTAGATTGGACAGGGGGCGCGGGGCAGTACTTC. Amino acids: CASSLDWTGGAGQYF. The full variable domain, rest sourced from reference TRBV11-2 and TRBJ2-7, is EAGVAQSPRYKIIEKRQSVAFWCNPISGHATLYWYQQILGQGPKLLIQFQNNGVVDDSQLPKDRFSAERLKGVDSTLKIQPAKLEDSAVYLCASSLDWTGGAGQYFGPGTRLTVT.

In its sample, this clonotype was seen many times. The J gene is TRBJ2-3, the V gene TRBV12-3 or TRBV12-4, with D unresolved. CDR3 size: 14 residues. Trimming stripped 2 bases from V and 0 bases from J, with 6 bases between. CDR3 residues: CASSLTRSTDTQYF. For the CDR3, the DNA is TGTGCCAGCAGTTTAACCCGTAGCACAGATACGCAGTATTTT.

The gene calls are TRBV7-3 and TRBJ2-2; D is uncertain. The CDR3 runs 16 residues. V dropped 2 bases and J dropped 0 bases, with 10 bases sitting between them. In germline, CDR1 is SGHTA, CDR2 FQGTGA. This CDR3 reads CASSLLSGANTGELFF. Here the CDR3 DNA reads TGTGCCAGCAGCTTACTCTCGGGTGCGAACACCGGGGAGCTGTTTTTT. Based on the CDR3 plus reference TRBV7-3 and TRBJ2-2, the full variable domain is GAGVSQTPSNKVTEKGKYVELRCDPISGHTALYWYRQSLGQGPEFLIYFQGTGAADDSGLPNDRFFAVRPEGSVSTLKIQRTERGDSAVYLCASSLLSGANTGELFFGEGSRLTVL.

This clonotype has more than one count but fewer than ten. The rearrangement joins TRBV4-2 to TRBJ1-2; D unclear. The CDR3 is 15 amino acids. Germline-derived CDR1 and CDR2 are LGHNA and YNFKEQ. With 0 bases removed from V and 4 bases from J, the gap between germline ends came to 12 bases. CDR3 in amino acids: CASSQEAWSAYGYTF. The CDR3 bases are TGTGCCAGCAGCCAAGAAGCTTGGTCCGCCTATGGCTACACCTTC.

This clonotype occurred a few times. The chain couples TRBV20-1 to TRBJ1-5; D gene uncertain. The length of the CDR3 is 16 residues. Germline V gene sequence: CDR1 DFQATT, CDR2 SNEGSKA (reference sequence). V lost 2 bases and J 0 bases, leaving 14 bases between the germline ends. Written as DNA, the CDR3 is TGCAGTGCTAGACGGAGGGTAGGATATAGCAATCAGCCCCAGCATTTT. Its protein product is CSARRRVGYSNQPQHF.

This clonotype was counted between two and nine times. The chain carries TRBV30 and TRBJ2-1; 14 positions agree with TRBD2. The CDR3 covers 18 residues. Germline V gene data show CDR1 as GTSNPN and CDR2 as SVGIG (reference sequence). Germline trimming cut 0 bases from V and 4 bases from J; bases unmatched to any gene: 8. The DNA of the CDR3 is TGTGCCTGGAGTGTACTCTTCCGACTAGCGGGGGGGTACAATGAGCAGTTCTTC. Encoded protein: CAWSVLFRLAGGYNEQFF.

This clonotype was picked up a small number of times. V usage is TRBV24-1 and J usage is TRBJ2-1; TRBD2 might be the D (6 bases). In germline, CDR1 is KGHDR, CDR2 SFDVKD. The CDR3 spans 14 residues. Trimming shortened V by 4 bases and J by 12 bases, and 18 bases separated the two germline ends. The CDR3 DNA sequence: TGTGCCACCAGTGACCCGACTAGGACCTGGGTGCAGTTCTTC. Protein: CATSDPTRTWVQFF.

CDR3 region: CSARVGPQAQYF. In DNA form, the CDR3 reads TGCAGTGCTAGAGTCGGTCCCCAGGCCCAGTACTTC. V usage is TRBV20-1 and J usage is TRBJ2-5, with unresolved D. V lost 1 base, J lost 9 bases, and 12 bases lay in between. The CDR3 extends over 12 amino acids. Germline V gene lookup returns CDR1 DFQATT and CDR2 SNEGSKA (reference sequence).

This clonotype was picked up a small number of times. The CDR3 spells CAIRGEVGNEQFF. CDR3 nucleotides: TGTGCCATCAGAGGGGAGGTGGGGAATGAGCAGTTCTTC. V is TRBV10-3 and J is TRBJ2-1, with D maybe TRBD2 (6 bases). Germline V CDR1 and CDR2: ENHRY, SYGVKD. CDR3 length: 13 amino acids. V lost 6 bases, J lost 7 bases, and 13 bases lay in between.

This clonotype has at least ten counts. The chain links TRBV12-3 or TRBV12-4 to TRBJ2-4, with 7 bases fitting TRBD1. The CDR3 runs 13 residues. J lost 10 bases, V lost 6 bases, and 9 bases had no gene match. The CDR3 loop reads CASRTTGVGIQYF. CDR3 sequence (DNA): TGTGCCAGCAGGACTACAGGGGTTGGAATTCAGTACTTC.

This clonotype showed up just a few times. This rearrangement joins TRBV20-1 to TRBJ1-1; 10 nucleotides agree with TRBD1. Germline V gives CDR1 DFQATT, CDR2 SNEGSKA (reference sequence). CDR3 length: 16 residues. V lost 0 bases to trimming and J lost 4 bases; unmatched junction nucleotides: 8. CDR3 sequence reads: CSARDSWDRGGTEAFF. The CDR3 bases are TGCAGTGCTAGAGATTCCTGGGACAGGGGTGGCACTGAAGCTTTCTTT.

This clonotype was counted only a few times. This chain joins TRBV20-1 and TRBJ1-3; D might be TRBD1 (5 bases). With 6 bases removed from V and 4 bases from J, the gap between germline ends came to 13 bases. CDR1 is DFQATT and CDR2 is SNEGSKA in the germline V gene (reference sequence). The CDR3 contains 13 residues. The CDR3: CSARRDLGNTIYF. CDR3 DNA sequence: TGCAGTGCCCGAAGGGACCTAGGAAACACCATATATTTT.

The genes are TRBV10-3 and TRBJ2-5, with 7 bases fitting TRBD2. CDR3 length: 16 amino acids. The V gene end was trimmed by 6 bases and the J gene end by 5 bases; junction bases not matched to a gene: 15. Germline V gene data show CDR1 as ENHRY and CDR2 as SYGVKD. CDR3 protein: CAISPTSRSRVETQYF. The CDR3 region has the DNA TGTGCCATCAGCCCGACTAGCAGATCGAGGGTGGAGACCCAGTACTTC.